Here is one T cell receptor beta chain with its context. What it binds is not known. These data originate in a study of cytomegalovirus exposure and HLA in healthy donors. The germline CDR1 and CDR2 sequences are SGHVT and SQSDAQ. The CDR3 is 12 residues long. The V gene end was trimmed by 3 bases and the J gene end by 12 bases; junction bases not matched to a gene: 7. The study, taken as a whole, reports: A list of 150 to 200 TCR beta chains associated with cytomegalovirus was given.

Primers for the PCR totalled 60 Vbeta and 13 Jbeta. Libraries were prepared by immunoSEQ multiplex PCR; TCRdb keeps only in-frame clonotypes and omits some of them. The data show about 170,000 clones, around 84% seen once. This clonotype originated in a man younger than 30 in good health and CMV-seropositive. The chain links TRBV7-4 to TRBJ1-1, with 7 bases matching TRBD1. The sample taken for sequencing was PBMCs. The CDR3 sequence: CASSFQGQTTFF. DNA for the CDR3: TGTGCCAGCAGCTTTCAGGGACAGACGACTTTCTTT.